This T cell receptor (beta chain) was sequenced in a study of cytomegalovirus exposure and HLA in healthy donors. Overall study context: HLA-typed donors were the source of about 90 million unique TCRs held in an early data release.

The germline V and J ends were trimmed by 4 bases and 8 bases, with 10 bases remaining between them. The germline V gene encodes CDR1 SGHNT and CDR2 YYREEE (reference sequence). This CDR3 is built from 12 residues. A multiplex PCR was run with 60 Vbeta primers and 13 Jbeta primers. TCRdb's copy holds only in-frame clones and misses some; the assay was immunoSEQ multiplex PCR. The repertoire holds around 120,000 clones, with about 85% as singletons. This chain uses TRBV5-4 with TRBJ2-1; D is perhaps TRBD2 (6 bases). This clonotype was obtained from a man aged 45 to 65 in good health and CMV-seronegative. Sequencing was done on a sample of PBMCs. Here the CDR3 DNA reads TGTGCCAGCAGCGGAGGGTTTGATGAGCAGTTCTTC. Its translation is CASSGGFDEQFF.